These 32 T cell receptor beta chains came from one sample sequenced in a study of blood T cell repertoires in COVID-19. Sequencing was performed with immunoSEQ multiplex PCR; in TCRdb, only in-frame clones are kept and a portion is missing. The sample carries roughly 180,000 clones, 85% recorded once. Input material: peripheral blood. The receptors were gathered from a woman aged 60-75 years with acute or convalescent COVID-19.

The V and J genes are TRBV19 and TRBJ2-7; weak D call: TRBD2 (5 bases). V lost 6 bases, J lost 5 bases, and 11 bases lay in between. The germline CDR1 and CDR2 sequences are LNHDA and SQIVND (reference sequence). The CDR3 spans 12 residues. CDR3: CASSQPRDEQYF. CDR3 coding DNA: TGTGCCAGTAGCCAGCCGCGGGACGAGCAGTACTTC.

V usage is TRBV11-3 and J usage is TRBJ1-2; 7 bases fit TRBD1. This CDR3 region has 14 residues. CDR1 is SGHNT and CDR2 is YENEEA in the germline V gene. V lost 5 bases to trimming and J lost 8 bases; unmatched junction nucleotides: 11. The CDR3 DNA sequence: TGTGCCAGCAGCCCGCGGGACAGCCCCTGGGGCTACACCTTC. This encodes CASSPRDSPWGYTF.

Here the CDR3 reads CASSTLGQETQYF. In nucleotides, the CDR3 is TGTGCCAGTAGCACCCTCGGGCAAGAGACCCAGTACTTC. The chain is built from TRBV19 and TRBJ2-5; D is uncertain. The germline gives CDR1 LNHDA, CDR2 SQIVND (reference sequence). The CDR3 extends over 13 amino acids. V lost 6 bases and J 2 bases, leaving 10 bases between the germline ends.

The chain has TRBV9 and TRBJ2-1; D is perhaps TRBD2 (5 bases). CDR1 is SGDLS and CDR2 is YYNGEE in the germline V gene. This CDR3 has 12 residues. In DNA, the CDR3 is TGTTCAAGCGGACTCACATACAATGAGCAGTTCTTC. Amino acids: CSSGLTYNEQFF. The full variable domain, completed using reference TRBV9 and TRBJ2-1, is DSGVTQTPKHLITATGQRVTLRCSPRSGDLSVYWYQQSLDQGLQFLIQYYNGEERAKGNILERFSAQQFPDLHSELNLSSLELGDSALYFCSSGLTYNEQFFGPGTRLTVL.

The chain employs TRBV15 and TRBJ1-4; 9 nucleotides line up with TRBD1. Germline V lookup: CDR1 LNHNV, CDR2 YYDKDF (reference sequence). V gave up 1 base and J gave up 8 bases; unmatched junction bases: 5. The CDR3 runs to 15 residues. CDR3 amino acids: CATSRGDREGEKLFF. CDR3 coding DNA: TGTGCCACCAGCAGAGGGGACAGGGAAGGCGAAAAACTGTTTTTT.

The chain employs TRBV6-1 and TRBJ1-1; tentatively, D is TRBD1 (5 bases). The CDR3 consists of 16 residues. Trimming removed 2 bases from V and 1 base from J, with 14 bases in between. Germline assignment: CDR1 MNHNS and CDR2 SASEGT. This CDR3 is CASSERAGLGNTEAFF. In nucleotides, the CDR3 is TGTGCCAGCAGTGAAAGGGCAGGGCTAGGGAACACTGAAGCTTTCTTT.

J is TRBJ2-3 and V is TRBV5-1, with 15 bases fitting TRBD2. The germline V gene encodes CDR1 SGHRS and CDR2 YFSETQ. The CDR3 totals 17 residues. V dropped 0 bases and J dropped 5; count of bases not matched to a gene: 4. The CDR3 loop is CASSLVGLAGGGDTQYF. In nucleotides, the CDR3 is TGCGCCAGCAGCTTGGTCGGACTAGCGGGAGGGGGAGATACGCAGTATTTT.

V gene TRBV2 combines with J gene TRBJ2-1; 11 bases fit TRBD1. There are 14 residues in the CDR3. The J segment lost 4 bases and the V segment lost 6 bases, leaving 2 bases of the junction unmatched. CDR1 and CDR2 (germline): SNHLY, FYNNEI. The CDR3 reads CASRGQGVYNEQFF. In nucleotides, the CDR3 is TGTGCCAGCAGGGGACAGGGGGTTTACAATGAGCAGTTCTTC.

The table lists this clone with a few counts. The rearrangement links TRBV3-1 (or the pseudogene TRBV3-2) to TRBJ1-4; D gene unclear. Germline CDR1 LGHDT, CDR2 YNNKEL (reference sequence). The CDR3 spans 12 residues. Trimming removed 1 base from V and 10 bases from J, with 7 bases in between. The CDR3 bases are TGTGCCAGCAGCCAAGGGGCCCGAAAACTGTTTTTT. Encoded protein: CASSQGARKLFF.

The chain's CDR3 is CSVVPGTGKIGELFF. As DNA, the CDR3 is TGCAGCGTCGTACCCGGGACAGGGAAAATCGGGGAGCTGTTTTTT. This sequence joins TRBV29-1 and TRBJ2-2, with 9 bases fitting TRBD1. V gave up 6 bases and J gave up 7 bases; unmatched junction bases: 12. CDR3 length: 15 residues. The germline V gene has CDR1 SQVTM and CDR2 ANQGSEA.

The chain carries TRBV29-1 and TRBJ2-1, with 7 bases matching TRBD2. J was trimmed by 5 bases and V by 4 bases; bases with no gene match: 8. Germline V gives CDR1 SQVTM, CDR2 ANQGSEA. This CDR3 is built from 14 residues. CDR3 sequence reads: CSVGVQLAHNEQFF. The CDR3 bases are TGCAGCGTTGGCGTCCAACTAGCGCACAATGAGCAGTTCTTC.

This clone appeared once. The chain couples TRBV28 to TRBJ2-1, with TRBD2 matching 10 bases. The CDR3 runs to 16 residues. V gave up 8 bases and J gave up 2 bases; unmatched junction bases: 9. Germline V lookup: CDR1 MDHEN, CDR2 SYDVKM. The CDR3 is CASPPSGSSAYNEQFF. The CDR3 DNA is TGTGCCAGCCCTCCTAGCGGGAGTTCGGCCTACAATGAGCAGTTCTTC.

The chain couples TRBV7-9 to TRBJ2-1; 13 bases line up with TRBD2. Per the germline V gene, CDR1 is SEHNR and CDR2 is FQNEAQ (reference sequence). The CDR3 totals 16 residues. V dropped 5 bases and J dropped 6; count of bases not matched to a gene: 7. In DNA form, the CDR3 reads TGTGCCAGCAGCCCGCCCGGACTAGCGGGAGTCAATGAGCAGTTCTTC. As protein: CASSPPGLAGVNEQFF.

This rearrangement joins TRBV6-2 or TRBV6-3 to TRBJ1-6; D is perhaps TRBD1 (5 bases). This CDR3 contains 16 residues. The V and J ends lost 6 bases and 3 bases respectively, with 15 bases between them. Germline values: CDR1 MNHEY, CDR2 SVGEGT. CDR3 nucleotide sequence: TGTGCCAGCAGCCCCTCCCGACAGAGCTATAATTCACCCCTCCACTTT. Translating it yields CASSPSRQSYNSPLHF.

This chain links TRBV7-9 with TRBJ2-2, with 10 bases that match TRBD2. The V gene's germline CDR1 is SEHNR and CDR2 FQNEAQ (reference sequence). The CDR3 runs to 18 residues. Trimming cost V 2 bases and J 3 bases; bases outside gene matches: 9. CDR3 DNA sequence: TGTGCCAGCAGCTTAAGATGGAGCGGGAGGGCCGACACCGGGGAGCTGTTTTTT. This sequence encodes CASSLRWSGRADTGELFF.

The genes are TRBV7-9 and TRBJ2-5, with TRBD1 matching over 10 bases. V shed 4 bases and J 1 base; nucleotides not matched to a gene: 0. There are 14 residues in the CDR3. Germline lookup yields CDR1 SEHNR and CDR2 FQNEAQ (reference sequence). CDR3 sequence: CASSWTGGQETQYF. CDR3 coding DNA: TGTGCCAGCAGCTGGACAGGGGGCCAAGAGACCCAGTACTTC.

The rearrangement links TRBV19 to TRBJ2-1; 12 bases are a match to TRBD2. The J segment lost 5 bases and the V segment lost 5 bases, leaving 4 bases of the junction unmatched. The CDR3 contains 15 residues. From germline, CDR1 is LNHDA and CDR2 SQIVND (reference sequence). The CDR3 bases are TGTGCCAGTAGTTCGACTAGCGGGAGACACAATGAGCAGTTCTTC. Protein sequence: CASSSTSGRHNEQFF.

The rearrangement links TRBV6-5 to TRBJ1-2, with 7 bases lining up with TRBD1. Losses at the gene ends were 6 bases for V and 6 bases for J; bases not matched to a gene: 7. Per the germline V gene, CDR1 is MNHEY and CDR2 is SVGAGI. CDR3 length equals 13 residues. As DNA, the CDR3 is TGTGCCAGCAGGGAGGGGGCGCGAGATGGCTACACCTTC. Translating it yields CASREGARDGYTF.

The chain uses TRBV7-9 and TRBJ2-1; 8 nucleotides match TRBD2. CDR3 length: 17 amino acids. V lost 1 base, J lost 4 bases, and 9 bases stayed unmatched. From germline, CDR1 is SEHNR and CDR2 FQNEAQ (reference sequence). The CDR3 sequence is CASSLGLGGRIYNEQFF. CDR3 in DNA: TGTGCCAGCAGCTTAGGGCTGGGCGGGAGGATATACAATGAGCAGTTCTTC.

The gene calls are TRBV10-1 and TRBJ2-1; a weak D match, TRBD2 (6 bases). The V and J ends lost 6 bases and 9 bases respectively, with 15 bases between them. The CDR3 totals 13 residues. Per the germline V gene, CDR1 is WNHNN and CDR2 is SYGVQD (reference sequence). Written as DNA, the CDR3 is TGCGCCAGCAGCGCCAGGGACTTGGGTGAGCAGTTCTTC. This codes for CASSARDLGEQFF.

The chain combines TRBV30 with TRBJ1-4, with TRBD1 matching over 7 bases. The trim removed 3 bases at V and 0 bases at J, leaving 4 bases unmatched. CDR1 GTSNPN and CDR2 SVGIG come from the germline V gene (reference sequence). The CDR3 covers 15 residues. As DNA, the CDR3 is TGTGCCTGGAGGCCCGGACAGGCAACTAATGAAAAACTGTTTTTT. It translates to CAWRPGQATNEKLFF.

A single count supports this clone. This chain joins TRBV19 and TRBJ2-5; no clear D gene. Trimming took 6 bases from V and 3 from J, leaving 11 bases between them. CDR1 is LNHDA, CDR2 SQIVND, per germline (reference sequence). The CDR3 is 13 residues long. The CDR3 nucleotides read TGTGCCAGTAGCCACCCTTCTAAAGAGACCCAGTACTTC. Protein sequence: CASSHPSKETQYF. Together with reference TRBV19 and TRBJ2-5, the CDR3 gives the full variable domain: DGGITQSPKYLFRKEGQNVTLSCEQNLNHDAMYWYRQDPGQGLRLIYYSQIVNDFQKGDIAEGYSVSREKKESFPLTVTSAQKNPTAFYLCASSHPSKETQYFGPGTRLLVL.

This chain connects TRBV4-2 to TRBJ2-7; D possibly corresponds to TRBD2 (6 bases). Per germline, CDR1 LGHNA and CDR2 YNFKEQ. Trimming removed 0 bases at V and 1 base at J, with 13 bases between. The CDR3 consists of 16 residues. The CDR3 region is CASSQDFGTSSYEQYF. The CDR3 nucleotides read TGTGCCAGCAGCCAAGACTTCGGGACTTCTTCCTACGAGCAGTACTTC.

This clone has a single count. V is TRBV24-1 and J is TRBJ2-3, with 10 bases matching TRBD2. Germline V gene lookup returns CDR1 KGHDR and CDR2 SFDVKD. The CDR3 sequence is 19 residues long. J gave up 0 bases and V 0 bases, and 8 bases lay outside the gene matches. The CDR3 sequence: CATSDLHGTSVPSTDTQYF. CDR3 in DNA: TGTGCCACCAGTGATTTGCATGGGACTAGCGTACCTAGCACAGATACGCAGTATTTT.

J is TRBJ1-3 and V is TRBV19; D may be TRBD1 (5 bases). Germline-derived CDR1 and CDR2 are LNHDA and SQIVND (reference sequence). The CDR3 extends over 13 amino acids. V shed 7 bases and J shed 4 bases, with 11 bases lying between them. The CDR3 DNA follows: TGTGCCAGTACGGCGGGGCGAGGAAACACCATATATTTT. This gives the protein CASTAGRGNTIYF.

The CDR3 loop reads CASSGRVTTNEKLFF. The CDR3 DNA sequence: TGTGCCAGCAGTGGCAGGGTTACAACTAATGAAAAACTGTTTTTT. The V gene is TRBV25-1, the J gene TRBJ1-4, with D tentatively TRBD1 (5 bases). V lost 4 bases, J lost 0 bases, and 9 bases lay in between. The CDR3 covers 15 residues. Germline loops: CDR1 MGHDK, CDR2 SYGVNS.

V and J are TRBV5-1 and TRBJ2-2; TRBD2 is a possible D gene (5 bases). V lost 2 bases and J 5 bases, leaving 13 bases between the germline ends. Germline V gene data show CDR1 as SGHRS and CDR2 as YFSETQ. This CDR3 region has 15 residues. The CDR3 is CASSFVAGGTGELFF. CDR3 coding DNA: TGCGCCAGCAGCTTCGTGGCGGGCGGGACCGGGGAGCTGTTTTTT.

This clone was recorded once. V and J are TRBV14 and TRBJ2-7; TRBD1 is a possible D gene (6 bases). Trimming took 5 bases from V and 1 from J, leaving 15 bases between them. The CDR3 sequence is 15 residues long. The V gene's germline CDR1 is SGHDN and CDR2 FVKESK. The CDR3 is CASSARTVESYEQYF. In DNA, the CDR3 is TGTGCCAGCAGCGCCAGGACAGTAGAATCCTACGAGCAGTACTTC.

V usage is TRBV9 and J usage is TRBJ1-2; D is unclear. V lost 0 bases, J lost 3 bases, and 6 bases lay in between. The CDR3 sequence is 13 residues long. Germline V gene sequence: CDR1 SGDLS, CDR2 YYNGEE. CDR3 region: CASSVGQDYGYTF. The CDR3 bases are TGTGCCAGCAGCGTAGGACAAGACTATGGCTACACCTTC.

The genes are TRBV7-2 and TRBJ1-2; the match to TRBD1 covers 7 bases. The CDR3 length is 15 residues. Germline CDR1 and CDR2: SGHTA and FQGNSA. V dropped 3 bases and J dropped 8; count of bases not matched to a gene: 12. CDR3 sequence reads: CASSFTRGGGWGYTF. CDR3 nucleotides: TGTGCCAGCAGCTTCACCCGAGGAGGGGGCTGGGGCTACACCTTC.

V is TRBV12-3 or TRBV12-4 and J is TRBJ1-2, with a possible D match to TRBD1 (5 bases). Trimming cost V 4 bases and J 8 bases, with 11 bases left between them. This CDR3 is 12 amino acids long. Written as DNA, the CDR3 is TGTGCCAGCAGTTCCCTTAGGGGAGGCTACACCTTC. This encodes CASSSLRGGYTF.

The chain is built from TRBV28 and TRBJ1-3, with D unresolved. The CDR3 loop spans 16 amino acids. Trimming left V 5 bases short and J 0 bases short, with 14 bases between. Germline V gives CDR1 MDHEN, CDR2 SYDVKM. The CDR3 bases are TGTGCCAGCAGTCCAGAAAGGCGGTTCTCTGGAAACACCATATATTTT. Translated, it gives CASSPERRFSGNTIYF.